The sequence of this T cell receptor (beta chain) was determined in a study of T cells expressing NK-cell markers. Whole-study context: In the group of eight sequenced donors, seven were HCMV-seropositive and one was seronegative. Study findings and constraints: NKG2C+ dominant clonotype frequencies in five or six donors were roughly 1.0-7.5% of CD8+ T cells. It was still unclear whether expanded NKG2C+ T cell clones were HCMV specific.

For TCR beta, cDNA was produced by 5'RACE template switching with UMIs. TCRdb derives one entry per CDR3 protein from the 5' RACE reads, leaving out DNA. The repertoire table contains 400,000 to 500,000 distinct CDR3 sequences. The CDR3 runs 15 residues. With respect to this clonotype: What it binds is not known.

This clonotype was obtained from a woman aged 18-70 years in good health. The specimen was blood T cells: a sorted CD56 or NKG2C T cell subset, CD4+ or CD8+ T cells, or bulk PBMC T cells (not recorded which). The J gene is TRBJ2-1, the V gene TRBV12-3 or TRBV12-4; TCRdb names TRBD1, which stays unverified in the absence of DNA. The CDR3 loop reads CASSPRDRGEYEQFF.